This T cell receptor (beta chain) originates from a study of cytomegalovirus exposure and HLA in healthy donors. PCR amplification relied on 60 Vbeta primers (plus 13 Jbeta primers). The protocol was immunoSEQ multiplex PCR, while the TCRdb copy is restricted to in-frame clones and leaves out a portion. The sample lists some 80,000 clones; around 78% were seen once. For this clone: What it recognizes is unknown.

The V end was cut by 5 bases, the J end by 2 bases, with 10 bases between. The CDR3 runs 14 residues. CDR1 is MNHNS and CDR2 is SASEGT in the germline V gene. Whole-study findings and limits: In a later analysis, TCR beta V- and J-gene trimming showed a link to a missense DCLRE1C variant. High sensitivity and specificity were reportedly achieved when the classifier diagnosed cytomegalovirus status. A prior analysis recorded that most TCR beta V segments were productive about 90% or about 30% of the time.

The chain uses TRBV6-1 and TRBJ1-5; D is undetermined. The material sequenced was PBMCs. The origin of this receptor is a middle-aged man in good health and CMV-seronegative. In nucleotides, the CDR3 is TGTGCCAGCAGTTCTCAGGCAGGCAATCAGCCCCAGCATTTT. It encodes CASSSQAGNQPQHF.